The table lists the clone carrying this T cell receptor (beta chain) with a count of one. What it binds is unknown. These data originate in a study of radiation and T cells in renal cell carcinoma. As for the study in general: Nephrectomy followed 15 Gy stereotactic body radiation by 4 weeks. The study, taken as a whole, reports: From baseline, blood top tumor clonotypes peaked at 2 weeks post-radiation.

The length of the CDR3 is 18 residues. Per the germline V gene, CDR1 is SGHVS and CDR2 is FQNEAQ. V was trimmed by 1 base and J by 0 bases, leaving 16 bases between them. Documented time point: blood 2 weeks post-SBRT. As to treatment: 15 Gy SBRT to primary tumor, nephrectomy 4 weeks later. The repertoire was sequenced with immunoSEQ multiplex PCR; TCRdb's copy has only in-frame clones and lacks some. Among roughly 140,000 clones listed, over 80% were seen once. The rearrangement joins TRBV7-8 to TRBJ2-1; D is uncertain. The sample here was blood, taken from a patient whose treatment included radiotherapy and nephrectomy. The clonotype originates from a woman aged 50 to 65 with renal cell carcinoma. CDR3 in amino acids: CASSLVGAAASSYNEQFF. CDR3 DNA sequence: TGTGCCAGCAGCTTAGTCGGTGCGGCGGCGAGCTCCTACAATGAGCAGTTCTTC.